This T cell receptor (beta chain) was profiled in a study of blood T cell repertoires in COVID-19. Study information: Both acute and convalescent COVID-19 samples were obtained from the United States, Italy and Spain.

The Seattle patients joined while their infection was active and were tracked longitudinally afterward. Germline-derived CDR1 and CDR2 are MDHEN and SYDVKM. J was trimmed by 8 bases and V by 4 bases; bases with no gene match: 8. The CDR3 has 14 residues. Authors' analysis steps: Estimation of nucleated cell counts was performed using reference gene primer amplification. Data came from immunoSEQ multiplex PCR; TCRdb stores just in-frame clones and leaves some out. Clonal size and the V and J genes are those of that table, whereas D and trimming came from the DNA. The sample holds around 210,000 clones, 70% to 85% seen once.

The source material was peripheral blood. The chain has TRBV28 and TRBJ1-2; 9 positions match TRBD1. The clonotype comes from an elderly woman with COVID-19, enrolled during active disease. The CDR3: CASSYGTGRLGYTF. CDR3 DNA: TGTGCCAGCAGTTACGGGACAGGGAGGTTAGGCTACACCTTC.